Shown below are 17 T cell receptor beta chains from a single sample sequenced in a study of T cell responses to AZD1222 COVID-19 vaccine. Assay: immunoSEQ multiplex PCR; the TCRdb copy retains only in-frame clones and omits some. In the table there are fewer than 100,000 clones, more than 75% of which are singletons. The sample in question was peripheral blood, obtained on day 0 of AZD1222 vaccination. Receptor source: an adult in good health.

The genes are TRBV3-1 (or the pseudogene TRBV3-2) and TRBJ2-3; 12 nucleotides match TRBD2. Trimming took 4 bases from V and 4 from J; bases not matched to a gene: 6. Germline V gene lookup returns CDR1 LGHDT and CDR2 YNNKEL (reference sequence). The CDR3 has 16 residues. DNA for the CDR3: TGTGCCAGCAGCCTAAGACTAGCGGGGGACTCAGATACGCAGTATTTT. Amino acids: CASSLRLAGDSDTQYF.

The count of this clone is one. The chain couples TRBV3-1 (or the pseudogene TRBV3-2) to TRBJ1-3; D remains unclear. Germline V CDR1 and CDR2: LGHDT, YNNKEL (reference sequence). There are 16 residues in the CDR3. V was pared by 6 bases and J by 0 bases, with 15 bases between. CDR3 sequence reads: CASRPTPDRSGNTIYF. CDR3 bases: TGTGCCAGCAGACCCACACCAGACCGCTCTGGAAACACCATATATTTT.

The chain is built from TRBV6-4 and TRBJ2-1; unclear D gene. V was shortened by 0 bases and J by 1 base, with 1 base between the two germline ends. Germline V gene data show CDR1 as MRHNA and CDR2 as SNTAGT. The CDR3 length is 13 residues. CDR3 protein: CASSDSSYNEQFF. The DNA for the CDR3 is TGTGCCAGCAGTGACTCGTCCTACAATGAGCAGTTCTTC.

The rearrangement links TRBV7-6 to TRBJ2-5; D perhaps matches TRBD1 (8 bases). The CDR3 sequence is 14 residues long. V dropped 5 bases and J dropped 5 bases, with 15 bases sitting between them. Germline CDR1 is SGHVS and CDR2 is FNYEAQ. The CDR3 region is CASSANRGGETQYF. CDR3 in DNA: TGTGCCAGCAGCGCTAACAGGGGGGGTGAGACCCAGTACTTC.

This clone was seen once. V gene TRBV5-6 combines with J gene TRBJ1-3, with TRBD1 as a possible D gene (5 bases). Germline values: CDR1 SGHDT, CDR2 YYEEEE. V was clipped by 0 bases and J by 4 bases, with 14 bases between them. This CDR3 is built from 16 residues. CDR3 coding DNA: TGTGCCAGCAGCTTGGGGGGCACTTTGGGAGGAAACACCATATATTTT. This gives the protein CASSLGGTLGGNTIYF.

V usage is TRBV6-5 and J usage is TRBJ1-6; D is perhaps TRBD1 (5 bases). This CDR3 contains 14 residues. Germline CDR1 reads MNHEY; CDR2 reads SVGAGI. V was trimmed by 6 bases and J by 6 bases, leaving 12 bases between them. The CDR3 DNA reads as TGTGCCAGCAGAGGGGTCAGACTTAATTCACCCCTCCACTTT. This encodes CASRGVRLNSPLHF.

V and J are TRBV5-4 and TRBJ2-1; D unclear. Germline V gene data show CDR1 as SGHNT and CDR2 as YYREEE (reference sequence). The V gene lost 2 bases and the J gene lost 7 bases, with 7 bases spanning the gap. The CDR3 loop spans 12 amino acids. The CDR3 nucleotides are TGTGCCAGCAGCTTACGGCCAAATGAGCAGTTCTTC. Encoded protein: CASSLRPNEQFF.

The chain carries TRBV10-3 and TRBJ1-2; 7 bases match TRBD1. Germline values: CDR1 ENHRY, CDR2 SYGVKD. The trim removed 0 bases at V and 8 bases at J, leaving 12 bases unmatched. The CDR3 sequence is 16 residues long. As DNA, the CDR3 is TGTGCCATCAGTGAGTCCTCTGGACAGGCCCCGCACGGCTACACCTTC. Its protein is CAISESSGQAPHGYTF.

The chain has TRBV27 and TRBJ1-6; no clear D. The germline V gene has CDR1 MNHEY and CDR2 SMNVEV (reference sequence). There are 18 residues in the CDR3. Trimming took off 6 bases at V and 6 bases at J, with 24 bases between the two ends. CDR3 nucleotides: TGTGCCAGCAGGGATTGGCGGGGAGCATCCATCCTTAATTCACCCCTCCACTTT. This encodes CASRDWRGASILNSPLHF.

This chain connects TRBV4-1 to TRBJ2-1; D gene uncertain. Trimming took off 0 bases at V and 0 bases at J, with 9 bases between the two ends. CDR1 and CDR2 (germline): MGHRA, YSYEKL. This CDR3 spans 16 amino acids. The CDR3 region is CASSQDPLGSYNEQFF. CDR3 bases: TGCGCCAGCAGCCAAGATCCACTGGGCTCCTACAATGAGCAGTTCTTC.

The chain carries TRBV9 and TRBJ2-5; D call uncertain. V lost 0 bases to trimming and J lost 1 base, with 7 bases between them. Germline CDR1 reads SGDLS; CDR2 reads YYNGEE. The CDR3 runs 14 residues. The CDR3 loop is CASSVEGTQETQYF. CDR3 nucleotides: TGTGCCAGCAGCGTAGAGGGTACCCAAGAGACCCAGTACTTC.

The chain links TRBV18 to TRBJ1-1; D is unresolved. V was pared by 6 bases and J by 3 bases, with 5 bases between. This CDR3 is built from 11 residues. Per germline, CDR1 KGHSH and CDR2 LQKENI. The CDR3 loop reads CASSSDTEAFF. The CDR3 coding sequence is TGTGCCAGCTCCTCAGACACTGAAGCTTTCTTT.

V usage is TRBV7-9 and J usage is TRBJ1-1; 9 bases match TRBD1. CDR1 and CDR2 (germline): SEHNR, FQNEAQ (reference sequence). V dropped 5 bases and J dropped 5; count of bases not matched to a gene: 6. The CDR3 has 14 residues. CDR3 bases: TGTGCCAGCAGCCGAGACAGGGGGTGGACTGAAGCTTTCTTT. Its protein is CASSRDRGWTEAFF.

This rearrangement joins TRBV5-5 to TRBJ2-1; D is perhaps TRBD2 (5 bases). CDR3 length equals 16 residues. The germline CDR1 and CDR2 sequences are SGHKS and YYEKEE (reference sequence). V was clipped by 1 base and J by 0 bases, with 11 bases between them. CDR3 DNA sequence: TGTGCCAGCAGCTTGAGATGGGAGAGCTCCTACAATGAGCAGTTCTTC. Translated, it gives CASSLRWESSYNEQFF.

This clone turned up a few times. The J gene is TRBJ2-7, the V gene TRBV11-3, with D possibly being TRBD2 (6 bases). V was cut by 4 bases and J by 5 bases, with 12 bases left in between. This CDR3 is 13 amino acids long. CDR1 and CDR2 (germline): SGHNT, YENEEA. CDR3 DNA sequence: TGTGCCAGCAGCTCATCCGGGGGAAACGAGCAGTACTTC. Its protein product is CASSSSGGNEQYF.

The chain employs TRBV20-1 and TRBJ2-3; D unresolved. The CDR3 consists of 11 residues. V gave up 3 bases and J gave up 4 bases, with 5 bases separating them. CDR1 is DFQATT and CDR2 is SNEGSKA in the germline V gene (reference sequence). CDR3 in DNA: TGCAGTGCTAGTCGCGCAGATACGCAGTATTTT. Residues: CSASRADTQYF.

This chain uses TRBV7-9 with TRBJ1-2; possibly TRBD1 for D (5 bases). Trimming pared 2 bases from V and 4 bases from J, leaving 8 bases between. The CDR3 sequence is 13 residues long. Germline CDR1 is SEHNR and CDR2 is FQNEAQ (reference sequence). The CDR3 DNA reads TGTGCCAGCAGCTTATCAGGGCCCTATGGCTACACCTTC. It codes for CASSLSGPYGYTF. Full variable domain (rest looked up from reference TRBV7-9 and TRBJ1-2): DTGVSQNPRHKITKRGQNVTFRCDPISEHNRLYWYRQTLGQGPEFLTYFQNEAQLEKSRLLSDRFSAERPKGSFSTLEIQRTEQGDSAMYLCASSLSGPYGYTFGSGTRLTVV.